The table lists the clone carrying this T cell receptor (beta chain) with a count of one. Its specificity is unknown. The protocol was immunoSEQ multiplex PCR, while the TCRdb copy is restricted to in-frame clones and leaves out a portion. There are 25,000 to 35,000 clones in the sample; over 75% occur only once, and roughly 4.5% lies in the top ten. The data derive from a study of neoadjuvant nivolumab and ipilimumab in lung cancer. Study results and caveats: Only a single major-pathologic-response sample was available for clonality analysis. Blood richness before therapy tracked richness in tumors resected after neoadjuvant therapy.

In germline, CDR1 is SGHRS, CDR2 YFSETQ. The CDR3 totals 17 residues. With 0 bases removed from V and 1 base from J, the gap between germline ends came to 14 bases. The material sequenced was peripheral blood, taken after neoadjuvant nivolumab, alone or with ipilimumab, at or shortly before surgery. This TCR came from an adult with non-small cell lung cancer. J is TRBJ1-3 and V is TRBV5-1; weak D call: TRBD1 (6 bases). The chain's CDR3 is CASSLGSGALSGNTIYF. The CDR3 coding sequence is TGCGCCAGCAGCTTGGGTTCAGGGGCACTGTCTGGAAACACCATATATTTT.